A selection of T cell receptor beta chains follows, all from one sample in a study of T cell responses to AZD1222 COVID-19 vaccine. Method: immunoSEQ multiplex PCR; TCRdb's copy keeps in-frame clones and lacks some. The sample holds 90,000 to 150,000 clones, under 95% seen once. This material consisted of peripheral blood, taken on day 0 of AZD1222 vaccination. These receptors were taken from an adult in good health. CDR3s include the opening cysteine and the closing phenylalanine or tryptophan. Fields, in order: J gene, D gene, CDR3 length, V gene, clone size, CDR3 protein, CDR3 DNA. D genes are given only for firm matches. The size entry is marked missing in some rows and otherwise reads once, few, many or a size class.

j_call: TRBJ2-1; d_call: .; cdr3_length: 13; v_call: TRBV6-5; clone_size: .; cdr3_aa: CASIQQLDNEQFF; cdr3_nt: TGTGCCAGCATCCAACAGCTAGACAATGAGCAGTTCTTC
j_call: TRBJ2-7; d_call: .; cdr3_length: 14; v_call: TRBV27; clone_size: .; cdr3_aa: CASSLSRGSYEQYF; cdr3_nt: TGTGCCAGCAGTTTAAGCAGGGGCTCCTACGAGCAGTACTTC
j_call: TRBJ1-1; d_call: .; cdr3_length: 14; v_call: TRBV7-9; clone_size: once; cdr3_aa: CASSLPGGGSEAFF; cdr3_nt: TGTGCCAGCAGCTTACCCGGAGGTGGCAGCGAAGCTTTCTTT
j_call: TRBJ2-1; d_call: .; cdr3_length: 15; v_call: TRBV5-1; clone_size: .; cdr3_aa: CASSLPGESYNEQFF; cdr3_nt: TGCGCCAGCAGCTTGCCCGGGGAATCCTACAATGAGCAGTTCTTC
j_call: TRBJ2-1; d_call: .; cdr3_length: 13; v_call: TRBV20-1; clone_size: .; cdr3_aa: CSASVTGYNEQFF; cdr3_nt: TGCAGTGCTAGTGTCACGGGGTACAATGAGCAGTTCTTC
j_call: TRBJ1-1; d_call: TRBD1; cdr3_length: 15; v_call: TRBV6-5; clone_size: once; cdr3_aa: CASSYSQGANTEAFF; cdr3_nt: TGTGCCAGCAGTTACTCGCAGGGGGCCAACACTGAAGCTTTCTTT
j_call: TRBJ2-7; d_call: .; cdr3_length: 12; v_call: TRBV30; clone_size: .; cdr3_aa: CAWSVGAREQYF; cdr3_nt: TGTGCCTGGAGTGTAGGGGCGCGTGAGCAGTACTTC
j_call: TRBJ1-3; d_call: .; cdr3_length: 14; v_call: TRBV6-5; clone_size: .; cdr3_aa: CASSWERSGNTIYF; cdr3_nt: TGTGCCAGCAGTTGGGAGCGCTCTGGAAACACCATATATTTT
j_call: TRBJ1-5; d_call: .; cdr3_length: 15; v_call: TRBV9; clone_size: .; cdr3_aa: CASSVGRGGDQPQHF; cdr3_nt: TGTGCCAGCAGCGTAGGCAGGGGAGGCGATCAGCCCCAGCATTTT
j_call: TRBJ1-2; d_call: .; cdr3_length: 15; v_call: TRBV27; clone_size: once; cdr3_aa: CASSFAAGRNYGYTF; cdr3_nt: TGTGCCAGCAGTTTTGCGGCCGGACGGAACTATGGCTACACCTTC
j_call: TRBJ2-7; d_call: .; cdr3_length: 13; v_call: TRBV5-8; clone_size: once; cdr3_aa: CASTQDLGYEQYF; cdr3_nt: TGTGCCAGCACACAGGATCTTGGCTACGAGCAGTACTTC
j_call: TRBJ2-4; d_call: .; cdr3_length: 15; v_call: TRBV7-3; clone_size: .; cdr3_aa: CASSLTGVGKDIQYF; cdr3_nt: TGTGCCAGCAGCTTAACAGGGGTGGGCAAAGACATTCAGTACTTC
j_call: TRBJ1-4; d_call: .; cdr3_length: 13; v_call: TRBV7-7; clone_size: .; cdr3_aa: CASSLEVNEKLFF; cdr3_nt: TGTGCTAGCAGCTTAGAAGTTAATGAAAAACTGTTTTTT
j_call: TRBJ2-7; d_call: .; cdr3_length: 13; v_call: TRBV2; clone_size: once; cdr3_aa: CASRRDTSYEQYF; cdr3_nt: TGTGCCAGCAGGAGAGACACCTCCTACGAGCAGTACTTC
j_call: TRBJ2-3; d_call: .; cdr3_length: 13; v_call: TRBV6-2/TRBV6-3; clone_size: few; cdr3_aa: CASSYSMADTQYF; cdr3_nt: TGTGCCAGCAGTTACTCGATGGCAGATACGCAGTATTTT
j_call: TRBJ1-5; d_call: TRBD1; cdr3_length: 16; v_call: TRBV27; clone_size: .; cdr3_aa: CASSSEGARGNQPQHF; cdr3_nt: TGTGCCAGCAGTTCAGAGGGGGCAAGGGGCAATCAGCCCCAGCATTTT
j_call: TRBJ1-1; d_call: .; cdr3_length: 11; v_call: TRBV27; clone_size: .; cdr3_aa: CASSSRREAFF; cdr3_nt: TGTGCCAGCAGTTCCCGGCGTGAAGCTTTCTTT
j_call: TRBJ1-1; d_call: .; cdr3_length: 17; v_call: TRBV7-9; clone_size: .; cdr3_aa: CASSLPMDNALDTEAFF; cdr3_nt: TGTGCCAGCAGCTTACCCATGGACAACGCTCTTGACACTGAAGCTTTCTTT
j_call: TRBJ2-7; d_call: .; cdr3_length: 15; v_call: TRBV21-1; clone_size: .; cdr3_aa: CASSLRDRLSWEQYF; cdr3_nt: TGTGCCAGCAGCCTCCGGGACAGGCTTTCTTGGGAGCAGTACTTC
j_call: TRBJ1-6; d_call: .; cdr3_length: 14; v_call: TRBV6-6; clone_size: many; cdr3_aa: CASSYKQGNSPLHF; cdr3_nt: TGTGCCAGCAGTTATAAGCAGGGGAATTCACCCCTCCACTTT
j_call: TRBJ1-1; d_call: .; cdr3_length: 16; v_call: TRBV5-1; clone_size: few; cdr3_aa: CASSSQPTGGGTEAFF; cdr3_nt: TGCGCCAGCAGCTCACAACCGACAGGAGGAGGGACTGAAGCTTTCTTT
j_call: TRBJ1-2; d_call: .; cdr3_length: 15; v_call: TRBV27; clone_size: .; cdr3_aa: CASSQTPDTNYGYTF; cdr3_nt: TGTGCCAGCAGTCAGACACCTGATACTAACTATGGCTACACCTTC
j_call: TRBJ1-6; d_call: .; cdr3_length: 15; v_call: TRBV5-6; clone_size: .; cdr3_aa: CASSRWGRGNSPLHF; cdr3_nt: TGTGCCAGCAGCAGATGGGGGCGCGGTAATTCACCCCTCCACTTT
j_call: TRBJ1-2; d_call: TRBD1; cdr3_length: 19; v_call: TRBV15; clone_size: .; cdr3_aa: CATSRVLGGRVASNYGYTF; cdr3_nt: TGTGCCACCAGCAGAGTATTAGGGGGCCGGGTGGCCTCTAACTATGGCTACACCTTC
j_call: TRBJ2-3; d_call: .; cdr3_length: 15; v_call: TRBV19; clone_size: .; cdr3_aa: CASSVAGRGDDTQYF; cdr3_nt: TGTGCCAGTAGTGTCGCGGGGAGAGGCGACGATACGCAGTATTTT
j_call: TRBJ2-3; d_call: .; cdr3_length: 17; v_call: TRBV11-2; clone_size: .; cdr3_aa: CASSLGPSLLYTDTQYF; cdr3_nt: TGTGCCAGCAGCTTAGGGCCCTCGCTACTATACACAGATACGCAGTATTTT
j_call: TRBJ2-3; d_call: .; cdr3_length: 14; v_call: TRBV19; clone_size: .; cdr3_aa: CASSRGRWADTQYF; cdr3_nt: TGTGCCAGTAGTCGGGGGCGTTGGGCAGATACGCAGTATTTT
j_call: TRBJ1-2; d_call: .; cdr3_length: 12; v_call: TRBV12-3/TRBV12-4; clone_size: few; cdr3_aa: CASSYSGNGYTF; cdr3_nt: TGTGCCAGCAGTTATTCGGGTAATGGCTACACCTTC
j_call: TRBJ1-4; d_call: .; cdr3_length: 15; v_call: TRBV4-2; clone_size: .; cdr3_aa: CASSQPTGANEKLFF; cdr3_nt: TGTGCCAGCAGCCAACCTACGGGGGCGAATGAAAAACTGTTTTTT
j_call: TRBJ1-2; d_call: .; cdr3_length: 14; v_call: TRBV11-2; clone_size: .; cdr3_aa: CASSFDRVNYGYTF; cdr3_nt: TGTGCCAGCAGCTTTGACAGAGTTAACTATGGCTACACCTTC
j_call: TRBJ2-7; d_call: .; cdr3_length: 12; v_call: TRBV7-3; clone_size: once; cdr3_aa: CASSHPFDEQYF; cdr3_nt: TGTGCCAGCAGCCACCCTTTTGACGAGCAGTACTTC
j_call: TRBJ1-2; d_call: .; cdr3_length: 15; v_call: TRBV19; clone_size: .; cdr3_aa: CASSIPPARAYGYTF; cdr3_nt: TGTGCCAGTAGTATCCCGCCTGCCAGGGCCTATGGCTACACCTTC
j_call: TRBJ1-6; d_call: .; cdr3_length: 16; v_call: TRBV24-1; clone_size: .; cdr3_aa: CATSARSQGRNSPLHF; cdr3_nt: TGTGCCACCAGTGCCCGTTCACAGGGTCGGAATTCACCCCTCCACTTT
j_call: TRBJ1-1; d_call: TRBD1; cdr3_length: 13; v_call: TRBV24-1; clone_size: .; cdr3_aa: CATSRQGVSEAFF; cdr3_nt: TGTGCCACCAGTCGACAGGGTGTCAGTGAAGCTTTCTTT
j_call: TRBJ2-3; d_call: .; cdr3_length: 12; v_call: TRBV14; clone_size: .; cdr3_aa: CASSQSTDTQYF; cdr3_nt: TGTGCCAGCAGCCAATCCACAGATACGCAGTATTTT
j_call: TRBJ1-2; d_call: .; cdr3_length: 15; v_call: TRBV18; clone_size: .; cdr3_aa: CASSPPTGSDYGYTF; cdr3_nt: TGTGCCAGCTCACCCCCCACAGGGTCCGACTATGGCTACACCTTC
j_call: TRBJ2-1; d_call: .; cdr3_length: 15; v_call: TRBV19; clone_size: .; cdr3_aa: CASSLTSGISSEQFF; cdr3_nt: TGTGCCAGTTCACTAACTAGTGGGATCTCCAGTGAGCAGTTCTTC
j_call: TRBJ2-1; d_call: TRBD2; cdr3_length: 16; v_call: TRBV3-1/TRBV3-2; clone_size: .; cdr3_aa: CASSQLAGGTYNEQFF; cdr3_nt: TGTGCCAGCAGCCAACTAGCGGGGGGAACCTACAATGAGCAGTTCTTC
j_call: TRBJ1-2; d_call: .; cdr3_length: 14; v_call: TRBV18; clone_size: .; cdr3_aa: CASSPPVATSGYTF; cdr3_nt: TGTGCCAGCTCACCTCCAGTAGCGACGAGTGGCTACACCTTC
j_call: TRBJ1-3; d_call: TRBD1; cdr3_length: 13; v_call: TRBV12-3/TRBV12-4; clone_size: few; cdr3_aa: CASSTGAGNTIYF; cdr3_nt: TGTGCCAGCAGTACAGGGGCTGGAAACACCATATATTTT
j_call: TRBJ2-3; d_call: .; cdr3_length: 15; v_call: TRBV5-5; clone_size: .; cdr3_aa: CASSLKSGRTDTQYF; cdr3_nt: TGTGCCAGCAGCTTGAAGTCAGGCCGCACAGATACGCAGTATTTT
j_call: TRBJ2-1; d_call: .; cdr3_length: 14; v_call: TRBV7-3; clone_size: few; cdr3_aa: CASSLGGDGAEQFF; cdr3_nt: TGTGCCAGCAGCTTAGGTGGTGACGGGGCCGAGCAGTTCTTC